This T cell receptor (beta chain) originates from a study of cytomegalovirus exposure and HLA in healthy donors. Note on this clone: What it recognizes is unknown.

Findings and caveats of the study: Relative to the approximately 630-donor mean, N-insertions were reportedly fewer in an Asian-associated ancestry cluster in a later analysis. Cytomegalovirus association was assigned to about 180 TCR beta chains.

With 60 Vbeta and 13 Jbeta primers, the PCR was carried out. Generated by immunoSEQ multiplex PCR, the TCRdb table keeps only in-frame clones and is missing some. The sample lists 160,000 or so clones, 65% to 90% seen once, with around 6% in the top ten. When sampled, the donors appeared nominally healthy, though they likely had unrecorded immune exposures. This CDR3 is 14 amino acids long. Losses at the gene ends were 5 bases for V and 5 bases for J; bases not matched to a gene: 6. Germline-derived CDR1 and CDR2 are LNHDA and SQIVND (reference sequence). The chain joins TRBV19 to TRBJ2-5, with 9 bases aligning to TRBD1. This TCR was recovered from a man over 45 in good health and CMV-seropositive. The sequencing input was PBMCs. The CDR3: CASSSGTGRETQYF. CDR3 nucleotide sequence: TGTGCCAGTAGTTCTGGGACAGGGAGGGAGACCCAGTACTTC. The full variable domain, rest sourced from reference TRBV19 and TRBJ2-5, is DGGITQSPKYLFRKEGQNVTLSCEQNLNHDAMYWYRQDPGQGLRLIYYSQIVNDFQKGDIAEGYSVSREKKESFPLTVTSAQKNPTAFYLCASSSGTGRETQYFGPGTRLLVL.